The rows below give T cell receptor beta chains drawn from one sample of a study of blood T cell repertoires in COVID-19. Clones were read by immunoSEQ multiplex PCR, and TCRdb kept only the in-frame ones, dropping some. The sample yields 20,000 to 25,000 clones, about 88% seen once. The sample taken for sequencing was peripheral blood. Source of these receptors: a human donor in a cohort sampled during active COVID-19. The donor label of this sample is uncertain. The CDR3 runs from the conserved cysteine through the conserved F or W. A D gene is named only where the DNA matches it firmly. Expanded clones get a size class; other rows say once, few or many, or leave the size out.

TRBJ1-1	few	NA	TRBV6-5	TGTGCCAGCAGTAAACCGGACAGGAACACTGAAGCTTTCTTT	CASSKPDRNTEAFF
TRBJ2-1	NA	TRBD2	TRBV5-1	TGCGCCAGCAGCTTTAGGACTAGCGGGTTTGGCAATGAGCAGTTCTTC	CASSFRTSGFGNEQFF
TRBJ2-3	NA	TRBD1	TRBV10-3	TGTGCCATCAGTACGACAGGGGGCATAGATACGCAGTATTTT	CAISTTGGIDTQYF
TRBJ1-2	NA	TRBD1	TRBV7-9	TGTGCCAGCAGCTTAGGGGGACAGGACTATGGCTACACCTTC	CASSLGGQDYGYTF
TRBJ2-7	NA	NA	TRBV3-1/TRBV3-2	TGTGCCAGCAGCCAGAACAACCGATACGAGCAGTACTTC	CASSQNNRYEQYF
TRBJ2-3	NA	NA	TRBV28	TGTGCCAGCAGCTCCCCCGGGGGTCTGGGACCGAGCACAGATACGCAGTATTTT	CASSSPGGLGPSTDTQYF
TRBJ2-3	NA	TRBD2	TRBV11-2	TGTGCCAGCAGTCGTTTGACGGGAGGGGGCACAGATACGCAGTATTTT	CASSRLTGGGTDTQYF
TRBJ2-3	NA	TRBD1	TRBV7-9	TGTGCCAGCAGCCACAGGGGGGTCAGCACAGATACGCAGTATTTT	CASSHRGVSTDTQYF
TRBJ1-6	once	NA	TRBV7-9	TGTGCCAGCAGCTACTCGATGGACTTCGGGACACCCCTCCACTTT	CASSYSMDFGTPLHF
TRBJ2-2	NA	TRBD2	TRBV5-4	TGTGCCAGCAGCCGAGGGGCGGGAGGGCCGGGCACCGGGGAGCTGTTTTTT	CASSRGAGGPGTGELFF
TRBJ2-7	NA	TRBD2	TRBV24-1	TGTGCCACCAGTGCCGGAAGGACTAGCGGTACCTACGAGCAGTACTTC	CATSAGRTSGTYEQYF
TRBJ2-3	NA	TRBD2	TRBV25-1	TGTGCCAGCACCCCACGCGGGGGGAGCACAGATACGCAGTATTTT	CASTPRGGSTDTQYF
TRBJ2-3	NA	TRBD1	TRBV28	TGTGCCAGCATGAGATTAAGGACAGGGGCAGATACGCAGTATTTT	CASMRLRTGADTQYF
TRBJ2-5	NA	TRBD2	TRBV28	TGTGCCAGCAGTCCCGGACTAGCGGGGTACCAAGAGACCCAGTACTTC	CASSPGLAGYQETQYF
TRBJ2-3	NA	NA	TRBV12-5	TGTGCTAGTGGTTTGGAACGGGGTCACACAGATACGCAGTATTTT	CASGLERGHTDTQYF
TRBJ1-4	NA	TRBD1	TRBV10-3	TGTGCCTCCCAACCGGGACAGGGTGGTGAAAAACTGTTTTTT	CASQPGQGGEKLFF
TRBJ1-6	NA	NA	TRBV27	TGTGCCAGCAGTATCAACAGGGATACGGCACCCCTCCACTTT	CASSINRDTAPLHF
TRBJ2-1	NA	TRBD2	TRBV9	TGTGCCAGCGTAGGGACTAGGACCAATGAGCAGTTCTTC	CASVGTRTNEQFF
TRBJ1-3	NA	NA	TRBV5-1	TGCGCCAGCAGCTTGGCCGGGTCCGGAAACACCATATATTTT	CASSLAGSGNTIYF
TRBJ2-3	NA	TRBD2	TRBV11-2	TGTGCCAGCAGCTTCACTAGCGGAGGGGGGGATACGCAGTATTTT	CASSFTSGGGDTQYF
TRBJ1-2	NA	NA	TRBV7-8	TGTGCCAGCAGCCCCAGACGGGACTATGGCTACACCTTC	CASSPRRDYGYTF
TRBJ2-7	medium-sized	NA	TRBV11-2	TGTGCCAGCAGCCCCACGGGTTACGAGCAGTACTTC	CASSPTGYEQYF
TRBJ2-5	NA	TRBD2	TRBV10-3	TGTGCCATCAGTGAGTTGGGACTAGCCTCCCAGACCCAGTACTTC	CAISELGLASQTQYF
TRBJ1-2	few	TRBD1	TRBV5-6	TGTGCCAGCAGCTGGGGGACAGATGGCTACACCTTC	CASSWGTDGYTF
TRBJ2-1	NA	NA	TRBV18	TGTGCCAGCTCACTTTATAGCGGCCCCTACAATGAGCAGTTCTTC	CASSLYSGPYNEQFF
TRBJ2-5	NA	TRBD2	TRBV5-1	TGCGCCAGCAGCAGCCCCCCGGGACTAGCGAACCAAGAGACCCAGTACTTC	CASSSPPGLANQETQYF
TRBJ2-7	NA	NA	TRBV11-1	TGTGCCAGCAGCTTTAGCCGGAAGGGGAACTCCTACGAGCAGTACTTC	CASSFSRKGNSYEQYF
TRBJ2-3	NA	NA	TRBV7-9	TGTGCCAGCAGCTTACTAGCGAACCCCCTGGCCACAGATACGCAGTATTTT	CASSLLANPLATDTQYF